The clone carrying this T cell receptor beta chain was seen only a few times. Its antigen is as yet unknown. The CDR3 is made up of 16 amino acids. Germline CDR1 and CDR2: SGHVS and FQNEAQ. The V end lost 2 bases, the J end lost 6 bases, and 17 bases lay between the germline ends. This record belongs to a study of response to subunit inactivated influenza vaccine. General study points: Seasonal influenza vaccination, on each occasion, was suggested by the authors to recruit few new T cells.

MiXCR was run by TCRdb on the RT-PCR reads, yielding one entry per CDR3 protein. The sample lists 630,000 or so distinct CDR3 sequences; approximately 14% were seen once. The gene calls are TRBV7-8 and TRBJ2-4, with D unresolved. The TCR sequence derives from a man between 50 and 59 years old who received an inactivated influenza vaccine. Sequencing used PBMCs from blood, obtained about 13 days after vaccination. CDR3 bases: TGTGCCAGCAGCTTACTCCGACGGGTGGGCGGAAACATTCAGTACTTC. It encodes CASSLLRRVGGNIQYF.